The T cell receptor beta chain under discussion was sequenced for a study of monozygotic twins with inflammatory bowel disease. TCRalpha and TCRbeta cDNA went through two nested PCRs of approximately 17 and 9 cycles. TCRdb re-called the 5' RACE reads; one entry per CDR3 protein, DNA not given. Across 440,000 or so distinct CDR3 sequences, the top ten clones capture around 2.3% of the sample. Sequenced input: blood. The clonotype comes from a human donor with ulcerative colitis or Crohn's disease, or a healthy co-twin of an affected twin (not recorded which).

The CDR3: CASSYDHRGELFF. The chain carries TRBV6-5 and TRBJ2-2. This CDR3 spans 13 amino acids. The germline V gene encodes CDR1 MNHEY and CDR2 SVGAGI.